This TCR beta chain is drawn from a study of blood T cell repertoires in COVID-19. Overall study context: Material from acute and convalescent COVID-19 was sourced from the United States, Italy and Spain.

The method was immunoSEQ multiplex PCR; TCRdb's version includes in-frame clones alone and lacks a portion of them. This table holds more than 350,000 clones, more than 70% found once. The V segment lost 2 bases and the J segment 2 bases; nucleotides outside the gene matches: 5. CDR1 is SGDLS, CDR2 YYNGEE, per germline. The CDR3 is 15 residues long. The origin of this receptor is a woman aged 25 to 39 with COVID-19, enrolled during active disease. The sample consisted of peripheral blood. The chain recombines TRBV9 with TRBJ2-3; 7 bases match TRBD1. In nucleotides, the CDR3 is TGTGCCAGCAGCGTGCCTGGGACAGTCACAGATACGCAGTATTTT. The encoded protein is CASSVPGTVTDTQYF.